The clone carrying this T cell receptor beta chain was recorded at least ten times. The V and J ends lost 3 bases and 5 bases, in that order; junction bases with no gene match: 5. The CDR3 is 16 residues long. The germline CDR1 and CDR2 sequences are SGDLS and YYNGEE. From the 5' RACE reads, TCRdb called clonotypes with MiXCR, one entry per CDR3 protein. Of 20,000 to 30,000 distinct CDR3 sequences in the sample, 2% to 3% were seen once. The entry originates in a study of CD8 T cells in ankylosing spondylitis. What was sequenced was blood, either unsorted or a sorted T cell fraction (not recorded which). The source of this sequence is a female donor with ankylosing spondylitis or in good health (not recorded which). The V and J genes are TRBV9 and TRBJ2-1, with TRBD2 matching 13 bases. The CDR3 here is CASSAPGTSGDNEQFF. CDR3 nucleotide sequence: TGTGCCAGCAGCGCCCCGGGGACTAGCGGGGACAATGAGCAGTTCTTC.